The T cell receptor (beta chain) under discussion was sequenced for a study of T cell repertoires in cytomegalovirus infection (dated by TCRdb to the late 2010s). Turning to the overall study: Donor HLA type was relevant to the analysis, as public TCR beta signatures indicated carriage of CMV infection together with the matching HLA type.

General study outcomes and caveats: The ex vivo response was dominated by HLA-C-restricted CMV-specific TCR beta clonotypes, which also provided the single most frequent clonotype in two of eight donors. In both this cohort and an independent roughly 350-donor cohort, the cumulative frequency of public TCR beta family members distinguished carriers of CMV infection plus the relevant HLA type.

The run used an Illumina HiSeq 1500. Clones were called with MiXCR by TCRdb after fastp trimmed the public reads at Q25, and only in-frame beta chains were retained. Under each unique CDR3 protein, matching rows form one entry showing the most common genes and DNA. Within this sample are fewer than 200,000 distinct CDR3 sequences, with about 21% of them counted one time only. The biggest ten clones account for roughly 2.9% of the sample. This clonotype was found many times. This clone's antigen is unknown. No base quality values were provided; no much bigger clone lies one nucleotide off. Sequencing input: PBMCs. The clonotype originates from a human donor in good health (CMV status not recorded). Some clones in this sample may be carry-over from other donors' samples.

The CDR3 has the sequence CASSQGSQETQYF. The nucleotide sequence is given as TGTGCCAGCAGCCAGGGTTCTCAAGAGACCCAGTACTTC. In this chain, TRBV7-2 is recombined with TRBJ2-5, with a weak D call of TRBD1 (5 bases match). For CDR1 and CDR2, the germline V gene lists SGHTA and FQGNSA. Trimming costs V 5 bases and J 2 bases, and their ends lie 9 bases apart. The CDR3 measures 13 amino acids from cysteine to phenylalanine. Of the read, only the CDR3 DNA is kept; its 39 bases are in frame from base 1.